This T cell receptor beta chain was recovered during a study of blood T cell repertoires in COVID-19 (dated by TCRdb to the early 2020s). For context, the study as a whole: Collaborator samples came from the United States, Italy and Spain and covered acute and convalescent phases of COVID-19. The prospective study material was composed of cDNA or gDNA derived from T cells, B-cell-depleted T cells, or PBMCs. Deeply sampled blood TCRbeta repertoires from subjects exposed to, actively infected with, or recovered from COVID-19 were included in the dataset. The repertoires were released in a freely available public database intended as a resource for research on the immune response to SARS-CoV-2. Samples were obtained from the ongoing ImmuneRACE study (first 160 participants) and from some 1,300 subjects provided by 6 global collaborators. Sample metadata almost always included a de-identified subject ID, COVID-19 status, age in years and sex. Where available, HLA class I and class II types were taken from metadata supplied by the sample provider and were not determined by assay-based typing.

There are 18 amino acids in the CDR3, from cysteine to phenylalanine inclusive. Of all the DNA, just the CDR3 is kept, 54 bases in frame from base 1. CDR1 and CDR2 are drawn from the germline V gene: SGHRS, YFSETQ. Compared with germline, V lacks 0 bases and J lacks 0 bases; bases without a gene match: 9. Each collaborating institution followed its own protocols to collect whole blood in K2EDTA tubes. Collaborator samples were shipped for TCRbeta analysis as frozen whole blood, isolated PBMCs, or DNA extracted from either sample type. Results and caveats for the whole study, not just this receptor: The quantity of clinical and demographic metadata differed by source and by participant and was supplied without curation.

TCRbeta CDR3 regions were amplified from genomic DNA using the immunoSEQ Assay, a bias-controlled multiplex PCR. Per the original workflow: Within the assay, amplification of reference gene primers was used to estimate how many nucleated cells each sample contained. To quantify the absolute abundance of each unique TCRbeta CDR3 rearrangement, sequence reads were collapsed and filtered. Productive Simpson clonality was computed per sample as the square root of Simpson's diversity index over productive rearrangements. This is the immuneACCESS table as TCRdb keeps it, with only in-frame sequences that have V and J called. A part of the clones is gone; compared with another copy, unresolved V genes explain less than half, and the rest is unexplained. V and J calls and clone size are given by that table; D and trimming were obtained from the DNA. In this sample the table shows about 130,000 clones, over 75% of which occur a single time. The biggest ten clones account for more than 6.5% of the sample.

To note about this clone: Which antigen it targets is not known. Qualities for individual bases were not recorded, and no much larger clone is one base off.

The sequencing input was peripheral blood. The chain uses TRBV5-1 and TRBJ2-3, and TRBD1 aligns with 8 junction nucleotides. The TCR sequence derives from a man at least 80 years old with active or convalescent COVID-19. The CDR3 amino acid sequence is: CASSLESGQATSTDTQYF. In nucleotide form, the sequence is TGCGCCAGCAGCTTGGAGTCGGGACAGGCCACTAGCACAGATACGCAGTATTTT.